This T cell receptor (beta chain) was recovered during a study of blood T cell repertoires in COVID-19. About the research overall: The origin of the acute and convalescent COVID-19 samples was the United States, Italy and Spain. Nucleic acid was either cDNA or gDNA, and it came from T cells, B-cell-depleted T cells, or PBMCs.

Original data processing: Scientists estimated how many nucleated cells there were by amplifying reference gene primers. The repertoire was sequenced with immunoSEQ multiplex PCR; TCRdb's copy has only in-frame clones and lacks some. V and J calls and clone size come straight from that table; D and trimming were deduced from the DNA. Among hundreds of thousands of clones listed, about 80% were seen once. The sequence was collected from a woman of 80 years or more with acute or convalescent COVID-19. Sequencing was done on a sample of peripheral blood.

This CDR3 is CSVAGTYDSPLHF. CDR3 coding DNA: TGCAGCGTTGCCGGGACTTATGATTCACCCCTCCACTTT. This chain joins TRBV29-1 and TRBJ1-6, with D possibly matching TRBD1 (5 bases). The CDR3 covers 13 residues. The V gene lost 4 bases and the J gene lost 8 bases, with 12 bases spanning the gap. Germline CDR1 is SQVTM and CDR2 is ANQGSEA.